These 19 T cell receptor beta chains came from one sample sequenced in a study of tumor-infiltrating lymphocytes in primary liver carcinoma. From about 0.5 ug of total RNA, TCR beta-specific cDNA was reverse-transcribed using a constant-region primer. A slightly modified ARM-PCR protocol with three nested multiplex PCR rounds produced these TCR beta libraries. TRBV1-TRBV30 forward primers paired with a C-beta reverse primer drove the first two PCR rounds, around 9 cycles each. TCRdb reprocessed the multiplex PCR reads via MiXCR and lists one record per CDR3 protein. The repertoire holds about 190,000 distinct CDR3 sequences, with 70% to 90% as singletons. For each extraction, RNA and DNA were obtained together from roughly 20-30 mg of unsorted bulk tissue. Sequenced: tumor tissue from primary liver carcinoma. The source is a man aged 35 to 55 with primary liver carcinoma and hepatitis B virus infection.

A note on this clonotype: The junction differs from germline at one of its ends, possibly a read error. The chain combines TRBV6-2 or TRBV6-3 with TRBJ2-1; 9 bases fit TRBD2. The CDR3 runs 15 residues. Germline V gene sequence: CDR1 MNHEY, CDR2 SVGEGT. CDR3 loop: CASSKYSGSYNKQFF. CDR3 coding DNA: TGTGCAAGCAGTAAATATAGCGGGAGCTACAATAAGCAGTTCTTC.

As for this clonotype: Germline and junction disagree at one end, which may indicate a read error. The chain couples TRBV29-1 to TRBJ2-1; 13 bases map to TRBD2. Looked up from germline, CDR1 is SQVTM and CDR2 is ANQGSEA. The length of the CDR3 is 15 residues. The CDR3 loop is CSARGGLAGYNEQYF. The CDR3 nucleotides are TGCAGCGCCCGGGGGGGACTAGCGGGATACAATGAGCAATACTTC.

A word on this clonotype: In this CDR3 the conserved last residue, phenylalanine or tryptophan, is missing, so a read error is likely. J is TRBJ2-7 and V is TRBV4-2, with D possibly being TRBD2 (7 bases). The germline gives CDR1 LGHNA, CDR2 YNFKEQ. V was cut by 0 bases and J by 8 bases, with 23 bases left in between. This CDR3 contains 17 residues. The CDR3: CASSQERFETGGWQQYL. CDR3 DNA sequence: TGTGCCAGCAGCCAAGAGAGGTTCGAGACGGGGGGCTGGCAGCAGTACTTA.

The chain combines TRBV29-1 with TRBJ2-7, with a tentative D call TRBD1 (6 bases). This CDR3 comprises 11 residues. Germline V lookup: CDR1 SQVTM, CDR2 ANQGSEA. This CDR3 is CRIEGGHDQYF. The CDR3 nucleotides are TGCAGGATTGAAGGGGGTCATGATCAGTACTTC.

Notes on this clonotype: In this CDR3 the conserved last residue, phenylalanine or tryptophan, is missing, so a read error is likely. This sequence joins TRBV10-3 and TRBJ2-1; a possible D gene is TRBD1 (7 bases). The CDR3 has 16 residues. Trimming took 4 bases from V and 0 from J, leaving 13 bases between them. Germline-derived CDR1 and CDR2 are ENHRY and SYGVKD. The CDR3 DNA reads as TGTGCCATCAGTGTAGCAGGGGGGAGCTCCTACAATGAGCAGTTCTTA. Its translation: CAISVAGGSSYNEQFL.

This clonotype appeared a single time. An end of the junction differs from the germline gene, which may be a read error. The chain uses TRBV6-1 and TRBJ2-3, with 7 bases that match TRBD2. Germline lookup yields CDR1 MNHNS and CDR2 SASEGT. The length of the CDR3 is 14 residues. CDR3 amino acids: CGSSEGGSSDRQYF. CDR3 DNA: TGTGGCAGCAGTGAAGGCGGGAGCTCAGATAGGCAGTATTTT.

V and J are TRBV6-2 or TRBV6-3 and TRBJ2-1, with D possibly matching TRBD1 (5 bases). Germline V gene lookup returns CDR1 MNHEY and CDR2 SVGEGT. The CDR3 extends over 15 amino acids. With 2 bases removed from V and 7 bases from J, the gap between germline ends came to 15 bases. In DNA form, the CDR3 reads TGTGCCAGCAGTTACCAGGGAAATGGCTATAATGAGCAGTTCTTC. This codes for CASSYQGNGYNEQFF.

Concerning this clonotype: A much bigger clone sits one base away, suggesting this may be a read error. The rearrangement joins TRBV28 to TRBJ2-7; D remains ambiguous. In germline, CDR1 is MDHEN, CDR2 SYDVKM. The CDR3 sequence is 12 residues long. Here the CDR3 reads CANSLALGEQYF. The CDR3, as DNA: TGTGCCAACAGTTTGGCTTTAGGAGAGCAGTACTTC.

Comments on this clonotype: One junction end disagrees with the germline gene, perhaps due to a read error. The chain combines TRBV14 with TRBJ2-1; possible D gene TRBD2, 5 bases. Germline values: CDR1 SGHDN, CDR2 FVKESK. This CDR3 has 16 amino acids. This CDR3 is CASSAATGWINNEQLF. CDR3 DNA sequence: TGTGCAAGCAGTGCCGCAACGGGATGGATAAACAATGAGCAGCTCTTC. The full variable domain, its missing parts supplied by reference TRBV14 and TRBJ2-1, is EAGVTQFPSHSVIEKGQTVTLRCDPISGHDNLYWYRRVMGKEIKFLLHFVKESKQDESGMPNNRFLAERTGGTYSTLKVQPAELEDSGVYFCASSAATGWINNEQLFGPGTRLTVL.

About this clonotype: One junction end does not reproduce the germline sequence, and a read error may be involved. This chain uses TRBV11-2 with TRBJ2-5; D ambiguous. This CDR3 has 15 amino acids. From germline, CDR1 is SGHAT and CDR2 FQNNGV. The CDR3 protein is CASGLTLHDGETQYF. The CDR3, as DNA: TGTGCCAGCGGCTTGACCCTCCATGACGGGGAGACCCAGTACTTC. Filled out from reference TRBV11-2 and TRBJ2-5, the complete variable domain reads EAGVAQSPRYKIIEKRQSVAFWCNPISGHATLYWYQQILGQGPKLLIQFQNNGVVDDSQLPKDRFSAERLKGVDSTLKIQPAKLEDSAVYLCASGLTLHDGETQYFGPGTRLLVL.

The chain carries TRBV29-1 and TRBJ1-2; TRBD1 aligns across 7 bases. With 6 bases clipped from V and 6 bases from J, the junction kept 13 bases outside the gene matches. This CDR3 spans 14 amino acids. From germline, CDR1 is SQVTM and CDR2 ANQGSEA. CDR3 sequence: CSVLHDRAMNGYTF. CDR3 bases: TGCAGCGTCCTCCATGACAGGGCCATGAATGGCTACACCTTC.

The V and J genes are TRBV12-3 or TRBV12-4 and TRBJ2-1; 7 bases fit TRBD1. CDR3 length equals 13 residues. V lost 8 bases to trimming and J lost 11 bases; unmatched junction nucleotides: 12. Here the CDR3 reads CASPPDRYSKQFF. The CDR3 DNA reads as TGTGCCAGCCCTCCGGACAGGTACAGTAAGCAGTTCTTC.

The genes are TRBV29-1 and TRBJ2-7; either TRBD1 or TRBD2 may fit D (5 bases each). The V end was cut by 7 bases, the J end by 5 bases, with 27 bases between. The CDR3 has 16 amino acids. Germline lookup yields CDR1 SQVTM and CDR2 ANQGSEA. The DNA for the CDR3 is TGCAGCGCCATGACATCTGGGACGAGCACTCCCCACGAGCAGTACTTC. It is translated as CSAMTSGTSTPHEQYF.

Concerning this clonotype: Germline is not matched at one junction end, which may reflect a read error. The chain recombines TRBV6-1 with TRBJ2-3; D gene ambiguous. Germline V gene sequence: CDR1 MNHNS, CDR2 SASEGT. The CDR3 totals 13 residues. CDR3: CAITSGYTNTQYF. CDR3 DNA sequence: TGTGCCATCACATCAGGCTACACAAATACGCAGTATTTT.

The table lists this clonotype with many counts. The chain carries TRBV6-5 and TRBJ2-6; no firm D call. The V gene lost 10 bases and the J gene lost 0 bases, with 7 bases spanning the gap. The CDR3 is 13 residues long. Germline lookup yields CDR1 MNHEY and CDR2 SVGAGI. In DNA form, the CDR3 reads TGTGCCACCTTTAACTCTGGGGCCAACGTCCTGACTTTC. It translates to CATFNSGANVLTF.

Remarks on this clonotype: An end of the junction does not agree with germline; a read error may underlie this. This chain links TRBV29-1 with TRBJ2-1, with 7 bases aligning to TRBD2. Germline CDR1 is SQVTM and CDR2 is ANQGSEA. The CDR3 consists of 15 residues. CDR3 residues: CSVDVSWGGYNEQLF. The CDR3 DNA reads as TGCAGCGTTGATGTGAGTTGGGGGGGATACAACGAGCAGTTATTC.

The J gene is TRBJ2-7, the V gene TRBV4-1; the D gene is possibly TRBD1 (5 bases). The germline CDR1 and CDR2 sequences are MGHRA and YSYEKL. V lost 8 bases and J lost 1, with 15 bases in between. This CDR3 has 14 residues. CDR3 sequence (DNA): TGCGCCAGCTACCAAGATCGGACATCCTACGAGCAGTACTTC. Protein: CASYQDRTSYEQYF.

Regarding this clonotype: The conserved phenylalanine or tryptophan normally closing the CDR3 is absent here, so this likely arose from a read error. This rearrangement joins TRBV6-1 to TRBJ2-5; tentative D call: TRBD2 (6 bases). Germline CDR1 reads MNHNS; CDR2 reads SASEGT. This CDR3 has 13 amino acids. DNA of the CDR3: TGTGTCAGCAGCAGGGACTTAGGAGAGACCCAGTACTTA. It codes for CVSSRDLGETQYL.

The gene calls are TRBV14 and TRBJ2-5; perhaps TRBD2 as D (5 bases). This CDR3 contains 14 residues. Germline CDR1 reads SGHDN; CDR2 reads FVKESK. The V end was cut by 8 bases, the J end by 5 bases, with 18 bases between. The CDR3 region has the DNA TGTGCCAGCGGTCAATTATGGACTCATGAGACCCAGTACTTC. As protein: CASGQLWTHETQYF.